Below, one T cell receptor (beta chain) is given with its context. The antigen remains undetermined. This specimen belongs to a study of CD8 T cells in ankylosing spondylitis. Study conclusions and caveats: A TCR beta motif of fewer than ten highly homologous variants appeared characteristic of ankylosing spondylitis blood. There was reportedly significant enrichment of clones that were disease-linked in matched ankylosing spondylitis synovial fluid. With a CD8+ phenotype, disease-linked clones were relatively rare in peripheral blood. Earlier reports found some motif variants in synovial fluid and blood in reactive arthritis.

Using quantitative 5'-RACE with molecular barcodes, the authors made TCR beta libraries. TCRdb fed the 5' RACE reads into MiXCR, producing one record per CDR3 protein. Among 750,000 to 850,000 distinct CDR3 sequences, 10% to 15% were seen once, and the ten largest hold under 0.6%. CDR1 and CDR2 (germline): MNHEY, SVGEGT. This CDR3 is built from 13 residues. J was trimmed by 12 bases and V by 8 bases; bases with no gene match: 11. Sequencing was performed on blood, either unsorted or a sorted T cell fraction (not recorded which). This chain connects TRBV6-2 or TRBV6-3 to TRBJ2-1; 9 bases match TRBD1. The receptor comes from a male donor with ankylosing spondylitis. The CDR3 loop reads CASLLPPGQGQFF. For the CDR3, the DNA is TGTGCCAGCTTACTACCTCCGGGACAGGGGCAGTTCTTC.